This TCR beta chain was obtained from a study of Tregs in tolerant kidney transplant recipients. Germline loops: CDR1 SGHAT, CDR2 FQDESV (reference sequence). With V trimmed by 1 base and J by 0 bases, 2 bases remained unmatched. The CDR3 is 16 amino acids. Study-wide findings and caveats: Some patients' samples used different primers over time, so nucleotide sequences weren't comparable.

Data came from immunoSEQ multiplex PCR; TCRdb stores just in-frame clones and leaves some out. The profile covers 60,000 to 95,000 clones, with 95% to 98% appearing a single time and roughly 0.6% taken by the ten largest. As regards this clone: Its antigen is as yet unknown.

The sequence was collected from a human donor who received a combined kidney and bone marrow transplant. Sequencing was performed on CD4+ T cells from blood, taken before the transplant. This rearrangement joins TRBV11-1 to TRBJ2-2; 7 bases match TRBD1. The CDR3 here is CASSLGQGANTGELFF. The CDR3 DNA reads as TGTGCCAGCAGCTTAGGGCAGGGGGCGAACACCGGGGAGCTGTTTTTT.